This T cell receptor (beta chain) comes out of a study of blood T cell repertoires in COVID-19. Study details: Sources were T cells, B-cell-depleted T cells, or PBMCs; the material itself was cDNA or gDNA.

Seattle cases were enrolled at active infection and followed longitudinally. V was cut by 4 bases and J by 11 bases, with 8 bases left in between. The CDR3 has 10 amino acids. Generated by immunoSEQ multiplex PCR, the TCRdb table keeps only in-frame clones and is missing some. The table records around 150,000 clones, about 83% of them present only once. The gene calls are TRBV12-3 or TRBV12-4 and TRBJ1-1, with D tentatively TRBD1 (6 bases). The TCR comes from a woman in her 70s with COVID-19, enrolled during active disease. The specimen sequenced was peripheral blood. The CDR3 sequence: CASSSGVAFF. CDR3 coding DNA: TGTGCCAGCAGTTCAGGGGTGGCTTTCTTT.